This TCR beta chain was recovered during a study of T cell changes during pregnancy in multiple sclerosis. The method was immunoSEQ multiplex PCR; TCRdb's version includes in-frame clones alone and lacks a portion of them. The data contain about 80,000 clones, 94% of them seen just once; the ten biggest clones take up more than 0.85%. Germline V CDR1 and CDR2: SGHDT, YYEEEE. The CDR3 is 15 residues long. J was trimmed by 0 bases and V by 1 base; bases with no gene match: 4. The receptor was derived from a female donor in good health, enrolled as a control in a pregnancy study. The rearrangement joins TRBV5-6 to TRBJ2-7; 7 bases are a match to TRBD1. The input for sequencing was peripheral blood, taken in the second trimester of pregnancy. CDR3 sequence (DNA): TGTGCCAGCAGCTTGTCGGGACAGAGCTCCTACGAGCAGTACTTC. Translated: CASSLSGQSSYEQYF.